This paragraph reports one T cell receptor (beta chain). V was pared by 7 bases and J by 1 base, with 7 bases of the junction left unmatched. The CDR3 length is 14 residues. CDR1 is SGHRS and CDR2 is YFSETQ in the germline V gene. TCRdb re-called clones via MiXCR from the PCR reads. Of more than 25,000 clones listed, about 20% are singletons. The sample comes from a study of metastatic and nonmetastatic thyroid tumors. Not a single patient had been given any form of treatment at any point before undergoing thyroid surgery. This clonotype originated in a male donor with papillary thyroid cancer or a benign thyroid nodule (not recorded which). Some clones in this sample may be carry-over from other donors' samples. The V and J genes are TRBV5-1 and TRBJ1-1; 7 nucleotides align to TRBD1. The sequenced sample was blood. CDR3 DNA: TGCGCCAGCCGGCAGGGACAGACGAACACTGAAGCTTTCTTT. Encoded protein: CASRQGQTNTEAFF.